Listed here are 5 T cell receptor beta chains from one sample, sequenced in a study of blood T cell repertoires in COVID-19. Profiled with immunoSEQ multiplex PCR; TCRdb holds only in-frame clones, not every one. Here the sample spans 250,000 to 350,000 clones, approximately 90% being singletons. Sequencing input: peripheral blood. The receptors were gathered from a woman in her fifties or sixties with acute or convalescent COVID-19.

This clone is a singleton in its sample. This chain uses TRBV5-4 with TRBJ2-1; 9 bases map to TRBD1. V lost 3 bases, J lost 6 bases, and 7 bases stayed unmatched. From germline, CDR1 is SGHNT and CDR2 YYREEE (reference sequence). CDR3 length: 15 amino acids. In DNA, the CDR3 is TGTGCCAGCAGCTCGCCGGGACAGGGCACCAATGAGCAGTTCTTC. The encoded protein is CASSSPGQGTNEQFF.

V gene TRBV6-1 combines with J gene TRBJ1-2; 9 bases fit TRBD1. CDR1 is MNHNS and CDR2 is SASEGT in the germline V gene. The CDR3 covers 14 residues. The ends lost 2 bases at V and 4 bases at J; junction bases unmatched: 2. CDR3: CASSETGQGYGYTF. The CDR3 DNA is TGTGCCAGCAGTGAAACGGGACAGGGCTATGGCTACACCTTC.

The genes are TRBV4-3 and TRBJ1-2; tentative D call: TRBD1 (5 bases). The V and J ends lost 0 bases and 9 bases respectively, with 11 bases between them. Germline V gene lookup returns CDR1 LGHNA and CDR2 YSLEER. The CDR3 runs to 13 residues. CDR3 protein: CASSQDRDSRYTF. The CDR3 DNA reads as TGCGCCAGCAGCCAAGATAGAGACAGTCGCTACACCTTC.

This rearrangement joins TRBV4-3 to TRBJ1-6; D uncertain. In germline, CDR1 is LGHNA, CDR2 YSLEER. The CDR3 extends over 14 amino acids. Trimming cost V 0 bases and J 9 bases, with 9 bases left between them. In nucleotides, the CDR3 is TGCGCCAGCAGCCAAGACCTTTACGGTTCACCCCTCCACTTT. This gives the protein CASSQDLYGSPLHF.

The chain is built from TRBV27 and TRBJ2-3, with D maybe TRBD1 (6 bases). Germline V gene sequence: CDR1 MNHEY, CDR2 SMNVEV (reference sequence). The ends were cut back, 3 bases at V and 6 bases at J, with 16 bases in the middle. This CDR3 is 15 amino acids long. CDR3 residues: CASSFPNRERDTQYF. As DNA, the CDR3 is TGTGCCAGCAGTTTCCCCAACAGGGAACGGGATACGCAGTATTTT.